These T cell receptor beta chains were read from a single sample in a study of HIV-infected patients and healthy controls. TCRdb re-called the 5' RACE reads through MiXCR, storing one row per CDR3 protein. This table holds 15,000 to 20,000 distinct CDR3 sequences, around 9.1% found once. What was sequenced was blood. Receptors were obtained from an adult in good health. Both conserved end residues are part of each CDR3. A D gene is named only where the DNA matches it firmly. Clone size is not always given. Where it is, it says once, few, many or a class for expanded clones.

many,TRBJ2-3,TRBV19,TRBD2,CASSLGLAATDTQYF,TGTGCCAGTAGTCTTGGACTAGCGGCCACAGATACGCAGTATTTT
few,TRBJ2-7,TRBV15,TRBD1,CATSPSEGQGVYEQYF,TGTGCCACCAGCCCCAGCGAAGGACAGGGAGTTTACGAGCAGTACTTC
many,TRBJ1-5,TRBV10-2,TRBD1,CASSESVQGGFAQHF,TGCGCCAGCAGTGAATCTGTCCAGGGGGGATTTGCCCAGCATTTT
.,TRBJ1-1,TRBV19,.,CASSIVPSNTEAFF,TGTGCCAGTAGTATAGTACCATCAAACACTGAAGCTTTCTTT
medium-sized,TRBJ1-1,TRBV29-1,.,CSVGASEAFF,TGCAGCGTGGGTGCTTCTGAAGCTTTCTTT
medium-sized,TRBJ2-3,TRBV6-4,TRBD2,CASSDSASGSTDTQYF,TGTGCCAGCAGTGACTCCGCTAGCGGGAGCACAGATACGCAGTATTTT
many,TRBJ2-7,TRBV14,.,CASSQERTAYEQYF,TGTGCCAGCAGCCAAGAGAGGACGGCCTACGAGCAGTACTTC
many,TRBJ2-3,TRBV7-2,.,CASSPAGRNTQYF,TGTGCCAGCTCCCCCGCAGGGCGAAATACGCAGTATTTT
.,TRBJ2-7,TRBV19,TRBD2,CASSPSLGTRQVEQYF,TGTGCCAGTAGTCCTTCCCTCGGGACTAGACAGGTGGAGCAGTACTTC
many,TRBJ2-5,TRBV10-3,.,CAISTDQETQYF,TGTGCCATCAGTACAGATCAAGAGACCCAGTACTTC
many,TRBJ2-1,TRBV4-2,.,CASSRGVDVRGEQFF,TGTGCCAGCAGCCGAGGGGTGGACGTGAGGGGTGAGCAGTTCTTC
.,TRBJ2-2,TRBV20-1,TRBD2,CSARPASGVTGELFF,TGCAGTGCTAGACCCGCTAGCGGGGTCACCGGGGAGCTGTTTTTT
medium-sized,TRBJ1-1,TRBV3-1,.,CASSPYERGSSFGFTEAFF,TGTGCCAGCAGCCCCTATGAGAGGGGGTCCTCGTTTGGGTTCACTGAAGCTTTCTTT
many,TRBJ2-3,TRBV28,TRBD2,CASTPTEGPSGKDTQYF,TGTGCCAGCACCCCTACGGAGGGGCCTAGCGGGAAAGATACGCAGTATTTT
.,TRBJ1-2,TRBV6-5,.,CASSYGRGGHGYTF,TGTGCCAGCAGTTACGGCCGGGGGGGCCATGGCTACACCTTC
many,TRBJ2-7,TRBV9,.,CASSVGAVPNEQYF,TGTGCCAGCAGCGTAGGGGCAGTCCCCAACGAGCAGTACTTC
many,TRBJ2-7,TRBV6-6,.,CASSYSIYEQYF,TGTGCCAGCAGTTACTCCATCTACGAGCAGTACTTC
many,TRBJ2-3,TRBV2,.,CASSDGSGDTQYF,TGTGCCAGCAGTGATGGCAGCGGAGATACGCAGTATTTT
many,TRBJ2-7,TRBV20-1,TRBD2,CSARRTQRENGEQYF,TGCAGTGCTCGAAGAACTCAGCGGGAGAACGGCGAGCAGTACTTC
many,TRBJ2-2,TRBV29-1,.,CSVPVAVGELFF,TGCAGCGTACCCGTCGCGGTCGGGGAGCTGTTTTTT
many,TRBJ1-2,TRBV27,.,CASTPDRSRYGYTF,TGTGCCAGCACCCCTGACAGGTCCCGCTATGGCTACACCTTC
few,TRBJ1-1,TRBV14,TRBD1,CASSPDRVRNTEAFF,TGTGCCAGCAGCCCGGACAGGGTCCGGAACACTGAAGCTTTCTTT
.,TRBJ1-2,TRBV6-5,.,CASSLGQGTLWNGYTF,TGTGCCAGCAGTTTAGGGCAGGGCACCCTCTGGAATGGCTACACCTTC
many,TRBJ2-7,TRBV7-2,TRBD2,CASSTRTSGSESYEQYF,TGTGCCAGCAGCACCCGGACTAGCGGGAGTGAATCCTACGAGCAGTACTTC
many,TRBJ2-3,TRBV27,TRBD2,CASSLDTSGRTDTQYF,TGTGCCAGCAGTTTAGATACTAGCGGGAGGACAGATACGCAGTATTTT
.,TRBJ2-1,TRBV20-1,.,CSVGRAVLSDEQFF,TGCAGTGTTGGCCGGGCTGTCCTTTCGGATGAGCAGTTCTTC
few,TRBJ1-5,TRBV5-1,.,CASSLGGGDQPQHF,TGCGCCAGCAGTTTAGGGGGGGGGGATCAGCCCCAGCATTTT
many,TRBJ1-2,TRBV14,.,CASSPGHRGGYTF,TGTGCCAGCAGCCCTGGACACCGCGGTGGCTACACCTTC
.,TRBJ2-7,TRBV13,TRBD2,CASSLWSSGSSYEQYF,TGTGCCAGCAGCTTATGGTCCAGCGGGAGCTCCTACGAGCAGTACTTC
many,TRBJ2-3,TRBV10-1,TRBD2,CASSGGLAGRDTQYF,TGCGCCAGCAGCGGGGGACTAGCGGGACGAGATACGCAGTATTTT
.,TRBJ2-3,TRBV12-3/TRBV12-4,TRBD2,CASSPELPTSVYTDTQYF,TGTGCCAGCAGTCCCGAGTTACCGACTAGCGTATACACAGATACGCAGTATTTT
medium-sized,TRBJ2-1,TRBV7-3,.,CASSSTGGLGENEQFF,TGTGCCAGCAGCTCGACAGGCGGGCTCGGAGAAAATGAGCAGTTCTTC
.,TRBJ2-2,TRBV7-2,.,CASSQVLQNTGELFF,TGTGCCAGCAGCCAGGTACTCCAGAACACCGGGGAGCTGTTTTTT
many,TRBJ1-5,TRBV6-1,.,CASRVGGNQPQHF,TGTGCCAGTAGGGTAGGGGGCAATCAGCCCCAGCATTTT
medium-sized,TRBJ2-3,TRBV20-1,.,CSARDPFGEGVTDTQYF,TGCAGTGCTAGAGATCCCTTCGGCGAAGGGGTCACAGATACGCAGTATTTT
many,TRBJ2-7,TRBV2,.,CASSEDPGGFEQYF,TGTGCCAGCAGTGAGGACCCTGGCGGTTTCGAGCAGTACTTC
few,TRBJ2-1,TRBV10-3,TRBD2,CAISENRGLAGVPYNEQFF,TGTGCCATCAGTGAGAATCGCGGACTAGCGGGAGTCCCGTACAATGAGCAGTTCTTC
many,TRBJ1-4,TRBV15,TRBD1,CATSGRDRGDSNEKLFF,TGTGCCACCAGCGGCCGGGACAGGGGCGACTCTAATGAAAAACTGTTTTTT
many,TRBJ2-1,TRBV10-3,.,CAISGSDAYNEQFF,TGTGCCATCAGTGGGTCGGACGCTTACAATGAGCAGTTCTTC
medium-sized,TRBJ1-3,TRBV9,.,CASSVSGASSGNTIYF,TGTGCCAGCAGCGTTTCCGGGGCGAGCTCTGGAAACACCATATATTTT
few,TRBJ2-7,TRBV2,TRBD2,CASSSPLGLAGVEQYF,TGTGCCAGCAGCTCCCCCCTGGGACTAGCGGGAGTCGAGCAGTACTTC
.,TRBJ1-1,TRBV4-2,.,CASREAGEAFF,TGTGCCAGCAGAGAGGCAGGTGAAGCTTTCTTT
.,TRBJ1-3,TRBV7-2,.,CASSLVWGSGNTIYF,TGTGCCAGCAGCTTGGTATGGGGCTCTGGAAACACCATATATTTT
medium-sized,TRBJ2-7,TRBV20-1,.,CSARGSYEQYF,TGCAGTGCTAGGGGTTCTTACGAGCAGTACTTC
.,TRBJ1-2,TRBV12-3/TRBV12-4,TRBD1,CASRETGGGGYTF,TGTGCCAGCAGAGAGACAGGGGGAGGGGGCTACACCTTC
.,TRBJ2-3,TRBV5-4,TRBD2,CASSLFGLAGDGDTQYF,TGTGCCAGCAGCTTGTTCGGTCTAGCGGGAGACGGGGATACGCAGTATTTT
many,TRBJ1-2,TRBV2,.,CASSATTGYYGYTF,TGTGCCAGCAGTGCAACCACAGGGTACTATGGCTACACCTTC